The 23 T cell receptor beta chains in this list originate from one sample, sequenced in a study of T cells in Graves' hyperthyroidism and ophthalmopathy. Researchers took RNA transcripts and amplified the TCR beta CDR3 regions from them. The primer set for the first-round RT-PCR of the TCR CDR3 was HTBI. TCRdb re-called the multiplex PCR reads through MiXCR, storing one row per CDR3 protein. The sample contains some 530,000 distinct CDR3 sequences, 20% to 25% of which appear only once. Sequences were obtained from blood. Receptors were obtained from a woman aged 70-85 years with Graves' ophthalmopathy.

The CDR3 region is CSVYIGLAGVYNEQFF. CDR3 nucleotide sequence: TGCAGCGTCTACATCGGACTAGCGGGAGTTTACAATGAGCAGTTCTTC. This sequence joins TRBV29-1 and TRBJ2-1; TRBD2 agrees at 13 bases. In germline, CDR1 is SQVTM, CDR2 ANQGSEA. This CDR3 is built from 16 residues. J was trimmed by 4 bases and V by 6 bases; bases with no gene match: 9.

This clonotype has a count of ten or more. This sequence joins TRBV20-1 and TRBJ1-1; a weak D match, TRBD1 (5 bases). Germline lookup yields CDR1 DFQATT and CDR2 SNEGSKA (reference sequence). The CDR3 is 14 residues long. V lost 6 bases and J 3 bases, leaving 17 bases between the germline ends. The CDR3 protein is CSAYGRTSDTEAFF. CDR3 DNA: TGCAGTGCCTACGGACGGACAAGCGACACTGAAGCTTTCTTT.

The chain is built from TRBV18 and TRBJ2-2; D remains ambiguous. The germline gives CDR1 KGHSH, CDR2 LQKENI. The CDR3 spans 13 residues. V was pared by 6 bases and J by 4 bases, with 9 bases between. CDR3 coding DNA: TGTGCCAGCTCCCCTGGAACCACCGGGGAGCTGTTTTTT. It specifies CASSPGTTGELFF.

This clonotype was observed at least ten times. CDR3: CASREWGGHTDTQYF. The CDR3 DNA follows: TGTGCCAGCAGAGAGTGGGGAGGCCACACAGATACGCAGTATTTT. The chain links TRBV27 to TRBJ2-3, with a tentative D call TRBD2 (6 bases). This CDR3 spans 15 amino acids. V lost 6 bases and J 2 bases, leaving 15 bases between the germline ends. In germline, CDR1 is MNHEY, CDR2 SMNVEV (reference sequence).

This clonotype was seen more than once but under ten times. V gene TRBV20-1 combines with J gene TRBJ2-2; D perhaps matches TRBD1 (5 bases). The CDR3 loop spans 15 amino acids. Trimming pared 2 bases from V and 4 bases from J, leaving 14 bases between. CDR1 is DFQATT and CDR2 is SNEGSKA in the germline V gene (reference sequence). The DNA for the CDR3 is TGCAGTGCTAGATCCAATGACAGACCCACCGGGGAGCTGTTTTTT. Protein sequence: CSARSNDRPTGELFF.

This clonotype showed up many times. The chain is built from TRBV28 and TRBJ2-1, with 9 bases aligning to TRBD2. With V trimmed by 3 bases and J by 4 bases, 4 bases remained unmatched. The CDR3 loop spans 15 amino acids. From germline, CDR1 is MDHEN and CDR2 SYDVKM. DNA of the CDR3: TGTGCCAGCAGTTTCGCTAGCGGGACTTACAATGAGCAGTTCTTC. Protein: CASSFASGTYNEQFF.

This clonotype came up a few times. The chain employs TRBV5-1 and TRBJ2-7, with 8 bases fitting TRBD2. CDR1 is SGHRS and CDR2 is YFSETQ in the germline V gene. CDR3 size: 15 residues. V lost 0 bases and J lost 6; bases outside the gene matches: 8. The CDR3 spells CASSLEDSGMLEQYF. CDR3 nucleotide sequence: TGCGCCAGCAGCTTGGAGGATAGCGGGATGCTCGAGCAGTACTTC.

This clonotype was counted only a few times. This sequence joins TRBV20-1 and TRBJ2-1; D is ambiguous. Germline lookup yields CDR1 DFQATT and CDR2 SNEGSKA (reference sequence). The V end lost 3 bases, the J end lost 8 bases, and 8 bases lay between the germline ends. This CDR3 has 11 residues. The CDR3 coding sequence is TGCAGTGCTAGTACGTACTATGAGCAGTTCTTC. This sequence encodes CSASTYYEQFF.

The chain carries TRBV11-2 and TRBJ2-3; unclear D gene. This CDR3 spans 13 amino acids. The germline gives CDR1 SGHAT, CDR2 FQNNGV. With 2 bases removed from V and 2 bases from J, the gap between germline ends came to 5 bases. In DNA form, the CDR3 reads TGTGCCAGCAGCTTACAGGCCACAGATACGCAGTATTTT. Amino acid sequence: CASSLQATDTQYF.

The CDR3 here is CAISAGEYSNQPQHF. CDR3 sequence (DNA): TGTGCCATCAGCGCAGGGGAATATAGCAATCAGCCCCAGCATTTT. This chain links TRBV10-3 with TRBJ1-5, with D perhaps TRBD1 (6 bases). Trimming cost V 6 bases and J 0 bases, with 12 bases left between them. CDR1 ENHRY and CDR2 SYGVKD come from the germline V gene. This CDR3 is built from 15 residues.

The chain couples TRBV20-1 to TRBJ2-1, with unresolved D. Germline V CDR1 and CDR2: DFQATT, SNEGSKA (reference sequence). V was trimmed by 3 bases and J by 13 bases, leaving 13 bases between them. The CDR3 has 11 amino acids. For the CDR3, the DNA is TGCAGTGCTAGGTCTGGCCCACATCAGTTCTTC. Amino acid sequence: CSARSGPHQFF.

Turning to this clonotype: At one end the junction does not follow the germline gene, possibly because of a read error. The J gene is TRBJ2-3, the V gene TRBV20-1; D gene uncertain. There are 12 residues in the CDR3. Germline assignment: CDR1 DFQATT and CDR2 SNEGSKA (reference sequence). The CDR3 nucleotides read TGCCGTGCTGGGGTACGTCCAGATACGCAGTATTTT. It translates to CRAGVRPDTQYF.

The sample holds many counts of this clonotype. The rearrangement links TRBV20-1 to TRBJ1-1; D remains unclear. The ends were cut back, 3 bases at V and 7 bases at J, with 9 bases in the middle. The CDR3 contains 11 residues. Germline loops: CDR1 DFQATT, CDR2 SNEGSKA (reference sequence). The CDR3 sequence: CSASPDVEAFF. CDR3 coding DNA: TGCAGTGCTAGTCCTGACGTTGAAGCTTTCTTT.

V usage is TRBV18 and J usage is TRBJ1-2; no reliable D call. Germline loops: CDR1 KGHSH, CDR2 LQKENI. V was pared by 2 bases and J by 4 bases, with 14 bases between. CDR3 size: 15 residues. Written as DNA, the CDR3 is TGTGCCAGCTCACCAAACCGCGGAGACCTCTATGGCTACACCTTC. Its protein is CASSPNRGDLYGYTF.

Only a few counts were recorded for this clonotype. The rearrangement links TRBV5-1 to TRBJ2-7, with 14 bases identical to TRBD2. The CDR3 spans 15 residues. The V gene end was trimmed by 3 bases and the J gene end by 5 bases; junction bases not matched to a gene: 4. Germline V lookup: CDR1 SGHRS, CDR2 YFSETQ. The CDR3 nucleotides are TGCGCCAGCAGCTCAGGACTAGCGGGAGGACACGAGCAGTACGTC. It yields the protein CASSSGLAGGHEQYV.

With respect to this clonotype: Possible read error: a much larger clone is one base away. The V call is TRBV6-2 or TRBV6-3, the J call TRBJ1-5; possibly TRBD1 for D (5 bases). Germline CDR1 and CDR2: MNHEY and SVGEGT. Trimming removed 6 bases from V and 6 bases from J, with 15 bases in between. This CDR3 region has 14 residues. DNA of the CDR3: TGTGCCAGCAGGCCCAGTCGCAGGGCTCAGCCCCAGCATTTT. It encodes CASRPSRRAQPQHF.

This clonotype was seen a handful of times. The chain combines TRBV30 with TRBJ2-7; 7 bases match TRBD2. The germline gives CDR1 GTSNPN, CDR2 SVGIG (reference sequence). J lost 3 bases, V lost 5 bases, and 7 bases had no gene match. The CDR3 contains 13 residues. The CDR3 sequence is CAWERDPNYEQYF. As DNA, the CDR3 is TGTGCCTGGGAGCGGGACCCCAACTACGAGCAGTACTTC. Complete variable domain (other parts from reference TRBV30 and TRBJ2-7): SQTIHQWPATLVQPVGSPLSLECTVEGTSNPNLYWYRQAAGRGLQLLFYSVGIGQISSEVPQNLSASRPQDRQFILSSKKLLLSDSGFYLCAWERDPNYEQYFGPGTRLTVT.

CDR3 sequence: CASSIGTSGIGDTQYF. The CDR3 region has the DNA TGTGCCAGTAGTATAGGGACTAGCGGGATTGGAGATACGCAGTATTTT. The genes are TRBV19 and TRBJ2-3; TRBD2 matches at 12 bases. CDR1 LNHDA and CDR2 SQIVND come from the germline V gene (reference sequence). The CDR3 consists of 16 residues. With 1 base clipped from V and 5 bases from J, the junction kept 4 bases outside the gene matches.

This chain links TRBV10-3 with TRBJ2-1; 10 nucleotides line up with TRBD2. CDR1 is ENHRY, CDR2 SYGVKD, per germline. The CDR3 loop spans 15 amino acids. The V gene end was trimmed by 3 bases and the J gene end by 6 bases; junction bases not matched to a gene: 5. The CDR3 sequence is CAISDLVAGGNEQFF. The DNA for the CDR3 is TGTGCCATCAGTGACCTTGTAGCGGGAGGCAATGAGCAGTTCTTC.

A remark on this clonotype: A read error may explain this, as a much larger clone is one base away. The chain joins TRBV11-2 to TRBJ2-3; D may match TRBD1 or TRBD2 (5 bases each). The CDR3 consists of 13 residues. Germline V gene data show CDR1 as SGHAT and CDR2 as FQNNGV. CDR3 DNA sequence: TGTGCCAGCAGCTTCGCTAGCACAGGTACGCAGTATTTT. This sequence encodes CASSFASTGTQYF.

This chain uses TRBV3-1 with TRBJ2-7, with D perhaps given as TRBD1 or TRBD2 (6 bases each). CDR1 and CDR2 (germline): LGHDT, YNNKEL (reference sequence). V was cut by 1 base and J by 2 bases, with 12 bases left in between. This CDR3 has 15 residues. The CDR3: CASSQVGGGTYEQYF. The DNA for the CDR3 is TGTGCCAGCAGCCAAGTAGGAGGGGGGACCTACGAGCAGTACTTC.

Turning to this clonotype: A single base separates this from a much larger clone, so it may be a read error. The chain uses TRBV6-1 and TRBJ1-5; D remains ambiguous. CDR3 length equals 13 residues. V gave up 2 bases and J gave up 6 bases, with 8 bases separating them. Germline CDR1 MNHNS, CDR2 SASEGT. The CDR3 DNA follows: TGTGCCAGCAGTGAATGGGGTAGTCAGCCCCAGCATTTT. The encoded protein is CASSEWGSQPQHF.

For the CDR3, the DNA is TGCGCCAGCAGCTTGGTACCTAGCGGGAGTAGATATACCGGGGAGCTGTTTTTT. It is translated as CASSLVPSGSRYTGELFF. V and J are TRBV5-1 and TRBJ2-2; 10 positions agree with TRBD2. Germline V lookup: CDR1 SGHRS, CDR2 YFSETQ. The CDR3 is made up of 18 amino acids. Trimming at V came to 0 bases and at J to 5 bases, leaving 10 bases not matched to a gene. The entire variable domain, with the rest obtained from reference TRBV5-1 and TRBJ2-2, is as follows: KAGVTQTPRYLIKTRGQQVTLSCSPISGHRSVSWYQQTPGQGLQFLFEYFSETQRNKGNFPGRFSGRQFSNSRSEMNVSTLELGDSALYLCASSLVPSGSRYTGELFFGEGSRLTVL.